These 22 T cell receptor beta chains were sequenced from one sample in a study of OX40 agonist ivuxolimab in advanced cancers. The method behind the library was the immunoSEQ multiplex PCR assay. TCRdb retrieved this table from immuneACCESS and kept in-frame rearrangements only. Not all clones are present; in checked studies, unresolved V genes account for under half, and no reason is known for the remainder. The sample yields 35,000 to 45,000 clones; 75% to 90% were counted once. The top ten constitute roughly 4.5% of the sample. The sample in question was CD4+ or CD8+ T cells sorted from blood, obtained in a trial of the OX40 agonist ivuxolimab. These receptor sequences come from an adult with an advanced solid tumor such as melanoma, head and neck, liver or kidney cancer.

V gene TRBV7-2 combines with J gene TRBJ2-5; weak D call: TRBD2 (6 bases). In germline, CDR1 is SGHTA, CDR2 FQGNSA. This CDR3 has 15 residues. The V end lost 5 bases, the J end lost 5 bases, and 18 bases lay between the germline ends. In DNA form, the CDR3 reads TGTGCCAGCAGCCGGGAGCCTCAGGGCGGGGAGACCCAGTACTTC. Residues: CASSREPQGGETQYF.

In DNA form, the CDR3 reads TGTGCCGGCGAAAAGGACACGGCTGGAAACACCATATATTTT. It encodes CAGEKDTAGNTIYF. The chain joins TRBV6-1 to TRBJ1-3, with a possible D match to TRBD1 (5 bases). The CDR3 covers 14 residues. The germline CDR1 and CDR2 sequences are MNHNS and SASEGT. V was trimmed by 11 bases and J by 2 bases, leaving 16 bases between them.

The V gene is TRBV7-9, the J gene TRBJ2-5, with a possible D match to TRBD2 (5 bases). The germline gives CDR1 SEHNR, CDR2 FQNEAQ (reference sequence). The CDR3 is 14 amino acids. V lost 2 bases to trimming and J lost 5 bases, with 12 bases between them. The CDR3 bases are TGTGCCAGCAGCTTAACCAAGGGCGGGGAGACCCAGTACTTC. It codes for CASSLTKGGETQYF.

The sample holds a few counts of this clone. This chain links TRBV6-6 with TRBJ1-1; D is ambiguous. The CDR3 extends over 12 amino acids. Looked up from germline, CDR1 is MNHNY and CDR2 is SVGAGI (reference sequence). V lost 4 bases and J lost 6, with 9 bases in between. The CDR3 nucleotides are TGTGCCAGCAGTTCGACGGGCCCTGAAGCTTTCTTT. Protein product: CASSSTGPEAFF.

The chain recombines TRBV7-2 with TRBJ2-1; tentatively, D is TRBD2 (7 bases). Trimming removed 5 bases from V and 9 bases from J, with 11 bases in between. CDR3 length equals 12 residues. CDR1 is SGHTA and CDR2 is FQGNSA in the germline V gene. CDR3 region: CASSDRGAEQFF. CDR3 bases: TGTGCCAGCAGCGACCGGGGGGCTGAGCAGTTCTTC.

The chain carries TRBV10-1 and TRBJ2-1; D unclear. The CDR3 runs 14 residues. Between the trimmed V and J ends, which lost 3 bases and 0 bases, there was a span of 6 bases. Germline V lookup: CDR1 WNHNN, CDR2 SYGVQD (reference sequence). The CDR3 sequence: CASSDRSSYNEQFF. In nucleotides, the CDR3 is TGCGCCAGCAGTGACAGAAGCTCCTACAATGAGCAGTTCTTC.

CDR3 amino acids: CASSQDLASKFF. The CDR3 nucleotides are TGTGCCAGCAGCCAAGATTTGGCTTCCAAGTTCTTC. V gene TRBV4-2 combines with J gene TRBJ2-1; unclear D gene. Looked up from germline, CDR1 is LGHNA and CDR2 is YNFKEQ. This CDR3 is built from 12 residues. Between the trimmed V and J ends, which lost 0 bases and 14 bases, there was a span of 11 bases.

This sequence joins TRBV5-4 and TRBJ1-6; D may be TRBD1 (5 bases). The germline V and J ends were trimmed by 0 bases and 2 bases, with 12 bases remaining between them. This CDR3 is built from 17 residues. Germline V gene data show CDR1 as SGHNT and CDR2 as YYREEE (reference sequence). The CDR3 loop is CASSLGQGGTYNSPLHF. CDR3 bases: TGTGCCAGCAGCTTGGGGCAGGGAGGAACCTATAATTCACCCCTCCACTTT.

The chain recombines TRBV19 with TRBJ1-1; D is perhaps TRBD1 (5 bases). Germline CDR1 reads LNHDA; CDR2 reads SQIVND (reference sequence). This CDR3 region has 17 residues. Deletions cut 6 bases from V and 5 bases from J, with 25 bases between. CDR3 protein: CASSPINRSGRATEAFF. CDR3 coding DNA: TGTGCCAGTAGCCCAATCAATCGGTCAGGGCGGGCGACTGAAGCTTTCTTT.

The chain couples TRBV25-1 to TRBJ2-7; D possibly uses TRBD1 or TRBD2 (5 bases each). This CDR3 region has 14 residues. The V gene lost 2 bases and the J gene lost 2 bases, with 10 bases spanning the gap. Germline-derived CDR1 and CDR2 are MGHDK and SYGVNS. CDR3 coding DNA: TGTGCCAGCAGTGAACGGGACGACACCTACGAGCAGTACTTC. Translation: CASSERDDTYEQYF.

This clone appeared a single time. V and J are TRBV27 and TRBJ1-3; D call uncertain. The V end was cut by 2 bases, the J end by 0 bases, with 8 bases between. CDR1 and CDR2 from the germline V gene are MNHEY and SMNVEV (reference sequence). The CDR3 consists of 15 residues. The DNA for the CDR3 is TGTGCCAGCAGTTTAACCCGTTTCTCTGGAAACACCATATATTTT. It specifies CASSLTRFSGNTIYF.

This clone was seen once. The V call is TRBV6-5, the J call TRBJ2-7; D may be TRBD1 or TRBD2 (6 bases each). CDR3 length equals 12 residues. V was cut by 6 bases and J by 11 bases, with 17 bases left in between. Germline CDR1 is MNHEY and CDR2 is SVGAGI. The CDR3 DNA sequence: TGTGCCAGCAGCCCCGTAGGGGGGCAAAAGTACTTC. It encodes CASSPVGGQKYF.

The V gene is TRBV2, the J gene TRBJ2-5, with D possibly being TRBD2 (5 bases). CDR1 and CDR2 from the germline V gene are SNHLY and FYNNEI. This CDR3 spans 14 amino acids. Trimming shortened V by 6 bases and J by 5 bases, and 16 bases separated the two germline ends. The CDR3 DNA sequence: TGTGCCAGCAGGATGACTACGGTCGGGGAGACCCAGTACTTC. It is translated as CASRMTTVGETQYF.

V is TRBV13 and J is TRBJ2-3; D is possibly TRBD1 or TRBD2 (5 bases each). CDR3 length: 15 amino acids. The germline CDR1 and CDR2 sequences are PRHDT and FYEKMQ (reference sequence). V was trimmed by 5 bases and J by 4 bases, leaving 16 bases between them. The CDR3 DNA sequence: TGTGCCAGCAGCCCGGGGCCCCACTTTGCAGATACGCAGTATTTT. Amino acid sequence: CASSPGPHFADTQYF. The full variable domain, in which reference TRBV13 and TRBJ2-3 provide the parts outside the CDR3, is AAGVIQSPRHLIKEKRETATLKCYPIPRHDTVYWYQQGPGQDPQFLISFYEKMQSDKGSIPDRFSAQQFSDYHSELNMSSLELGDSALYFCASSPGPHFADTQYFGPGTRLTVL.

The rearrangement joins TRBV5-5 to TRBJ1-3; D remains unclear. Germline CDR1 reads SGHKS; CDR2 reads YYEKEE (reference sequence). With 3 bases removed from V and 0 bases from J, the gap between germline ends came to 16 bases. This CDR3 is 17 amino acids long. CDR3 residues: CASSYNPSQVSGNTIYF. The CDR3, as DNA: TGTGCCAGCAGCTATAATCCCTCCCAAGTCTCTGGAAACACCATATATTTT.

The rearrangement uses TRBV7-8 and TRBJ2-5; TRBD2 might be the D (5 bases). Trimming removed 5 bases from V and 2 bases from J, with 9 bases in between. The CDR3 runs 13 residues. Germline values: CDR1 SGHVS, CDR2 FQNEAQ. The CDR3 loop reads CASSARRQETQYF. The CDR3, as DNA: TGTGCCAGCAGCGCTAGGAGGCAAGAGACCCAGTACTTC.

The chain carries TRBV27 and TRBJ2-3; a possible D gene is TRBD2 (6 bases). Trimming cost V 0 bases and J 4 bases, with 20 bases left between them. Germline CDR1 reads MNHEY; CDR2 reads SMNVEV (reference sequence). The CDR3 totals 18 residues. The CDR3 DNA reads as TGTGCCAGCAGTTTATCGGGGCGGGGAGGCCGCCCCGCAGATACGCAGTATTTT. Encoded protein: CASSLSGRGGRPADTQYF.

The CDR3 DNA reads TGTGCCAGCAGTTACGAAGGTTCCTACAATGAGCAGTTCTTC. Amino acid sequence: CASSYEGSYNEQFF. This chain connects TRBV6-6 to TRBJ2-1, with unresolved D. This CDR3 comprises 14 residues. The germline V gene encodes CDR1 MNHNY and CDR2 SVGAGI (reference sequence). V lost 2 bases and J lost 1, with 6 bases in between.

The V call is TRBV15, the J call TRBJ1-5; TRBD1 matches 7 bases. CDR1 is LNHNV, CDR2 YYDKDF, per germline (reference sequence). Trimming cost V 3 bases and J 2 bases; bases outside gene matches: 10. This CDR3 is 17 amino acids long. The CDR3 region has the DNA TGTGCCACCAGCAGGGCCTTTACAGGGGTTGGCAATCAGCCCCAGCATTTT. Translation gives CATSRAFTGVGNQPQHF.

V usage is TRBV2 and J usage is TRBJ1-3, with TRBD1 identical over 7 bases. The CDR3 contains 15 residues. Germline-derived CDR1 and CDR2 are SNHLY and FYNNEI. J lost 2 bases, V lost 6 bases, and 7 bases had no gene match. CDR3 residues: CASRGTGVPGNTIYF. CDR3 bases: TGTGCCAGCAGGGGAACAGGGGTCCCTGGAAACACCATATATTTT. Supplemented by reference TRBV2 and TRBJ1-3, the full variable domain reads EPEVTQTPSHQVTQMGQEVILRCVPISNHLYFYWYRQILGQKVEFLVSFYNNEISEKSEIFDDQFSVERPDGSNFTLKIRSTKLEDSAMYFCASRGTGVPGNTIYFGEGSWLTVV.

A few counts support this clone. The chain joins TRBV27 to TRBJ1-6; D gene ambiguous. V dropped 6 bases and J dropped 8 bases, with 8 bases sitting between them. Germline V gene sequence: CDR1 MNHEY, CDR2 SMNVEV (reference sequence). The CDR3 length is 12 residues. In DNA, the CDR3 is TGTGCCAGCAGGGAACCCCATTCACCCCTCCACTTT. This sequence encodes CASREPHSPLHF.

The V call is TRBV14, the J call TRBJ2-7; D not certain. Germline CDR1 is SGHDN and CDR2 is FVKESK. The CDR3 loop spans 15 amino acids. Between the trimmed V and J ends, which lost 1 base and 0 bases, there was a span of 10 bases. CDR3: CASSQGPYGSYEQYF. The CDR3, as DNA: TGTGCCAGCAGCCAAGGGCCCTACGGCTCCTACGAGCAGTACTTC.